A single sample gave rise to the 8 T cell receptor beta chains below, sequenced in a study of cytomegalovirus exposure and HLA in healthy donors. Use of 60 Vbeta and 13 Jbeta primers characterized the PCR. Generated by immunoSEQ multiplex PCR, the TCRdb table keeps only in-frame clones and is missing some. Seen here are hundreds of thousands of clones, 70% to 90% observed once, and the top ten hold roughly 2%. Material: PBMCs. Every receptor here comes from a young woman in good health and CMV-seronegative.

The sample holds one count of this clone. The chain uses TRBV2 and TRBJ2-7; 7 nucleotides agree with TRBD1. The junction had 8 bases not matched to a gene; V was cut back by 6 bases and J by 3 bases. The CDR3 contains 14 residues. Per the germline V gene, CDR1 is SNHLY and CDR2 is FYNNEI. The CDR3 bases are TGTGCCAGCAGCCCCGGGACAGCCCTCTACGAGCAGTACTTC. This sequence encodes CASSPGTALYEQYF.

The gene calls are TRBV5-1 and TRBJ2-7; 10 positions match TRBD1. The CDR3 has 15 residues. The trim removed 1 base at V and 5 bases at J, leaving 6 bases unmatched. The V gene's germline CDR1 is SGHRS and CDR2 YFSETQ. The CDR3 coding sequence is TGCGCCAGCAGCTTGACACCGGGACAGGGGAACGAGCAGTACTTC. Translation gives CASSLTPGQGNEQYF.

The genes are TRBV18 and TRBJ2-7; tentatively, D is TRBD1 (6 bases). The V and J ends lost 2 bases and 3 bases respectively, with 11 bases between them. The CDR3 contains 14 residues. The germline V gene encodes CDR1 KGHSH and CDR2 LQKENI. This CDR3 reads CASSPSGTIYEQYF. DNA for the CDR3: TGTGCCAGCTCACCATCCGGGACAATCTACGAGCAGTACTTC.

The chain links TRBV27 to TRBJ2-7, with 16 bases identical to TRBD2. The CDR3 contains 18 residues. V dropped 6 bases and J dropped 3; count of bases not matched to a gene: 11. The germline V gene encodes CDR1 MNHEY and CDR2 SMNVEV (reference sequence). CDR3 region: CASRDPGLAGGPLYEQYF. The CDR3 DNA follows: TGTGCCAGCAGGGACCCGGGACTAGCGGGGGGGCCTCTCTACGAGCAGTACTTC.

This clone was found once. J is TRBJ2-7 and V is TRBV6-1; TRBD2 matches 10 bases. This CDR3 has 15 residues. The V and J ends lost 3 bases and 2 bases, in that order; junction bases with no gene match: 4. Germline CDR1 is MNHNS and CDR2 is SASEGT. This chain's CDR3 is CASSDRLAGAYEQYF. The DNA of the CDR3 is TGTGCCAGCAGTGATCGGCTAGCGGGGGCCTACGAGCAGTACTTC.

Only one count was recorded for this clone. V is TRBV7-9 and J is TRBJ2-3; a possible D gene is TRBD2 (6 bases). V lost 5 bases and J 7 bases, leaving 10 bases between the germline ends. The CDR3 totals 12 residues. Germline V gives CDR1 SEHNR, CDR2 FQNEAQ (reference sequence). CDR3 nucleotides: TGTGCCAGCAGCCCGGGGGACCATACGCAGTATTTT. This encodes CASSPGDHTQYF.

This chain joins TRBV7-8 and TRBJ2-1; perhaps TRBD2 as D (6 bases). Trimming left V 0 bases short and J 7 bases short, with 13 bases between. Germline CDR1 SGHVS, CDR2 FQNEAQ. The CDR3 consists of 15 residues. The chain's CDR3 is CASSLAGRGFNEQFF. The CDR3 bases are TGTGCCAGCAGCTTAGCGGGTCGGGGGTTTAATGAGCAGTTCTTC.

The CDR3 DNA reads TGCAGCGTTGAGGCGGCGGGCACTACGGGCTCCTACGAGCAGTACTTC. Translated: CSVEAAGTTGSYEQYF. The rearrangement joins TRBV29-1 to TRBJ2-5, with a possible D match to TRBD2 (5 bases). The end of the DNA aligns better with TRBJ2-7, so the J call may be wrong. The CDR3 loop spans 16 amino acids. The germline V gene encodes CDR1 SQVTM and CDR2 ANQGSEA.